Following are 7 T cell receptor beta chains from one sample sequenced in a study of Ad26.COV2.S vaccination and SARS-CoV-2 variants. Clones were sequenced by immunoSEQ multiplex PCR, and TCRdb holds only the in-frame ones, with some missing. This table has about 400,000 clones, approximately 88% appearing once. Indicated treatment: about 20 received Ad26.COV2.S at low or high dose, single or two shots; about 5 received placebo; per-sample allocation not given. Material that was analyzed had been drawn on day 63 after the first vaccine or placebo injection. This specimen was peripheral blood, taken in a trial of Ad26.COV2.S vaccine versus placebo. The origin of the receptors is a person between 18 and 59 years old who received the Ad26.COV2.S COVID-19 vaccine or a placebo.

This rearrangement joins TRBV18 to TRBJ1-4; TRBD1 might be the D (6 bases). Germline V gene lookup returns CDR1 KGHSH and CDR2 LQKENI. V was pared by 5 bases and J by 15 bases, with 22 bases between. The length of the CDR3 is 14 residues. CDR3 in amino acids: CASSSSGTPTLVFF. In DNA, the CDR3 is TGTGCCAGCTCATCATCCGGGACACCCACGTTGGTGTTTTTT.

In its sample, this clone was seen once. The chain joins TRBV19 to TRBJ1-5; tentative D call: TRBD1 (6 bases). The CDR3 sequence is 15 residues long. Per the germline V gene, CDR1 is LNHDA and CDR2 is SQIVND (reference sequence). With 6 bases removed from V and 0 bases from J, the gap between germline ends came to 12 bases. In DNA form, the CDR3 reads TGTGCCAGTAGGAGACAGGACGATAGCAATCAGCCCCAGCATTTT. It specifies CASRRQDDSNQPQHF.

This chain uses TRBV6-5 with TRBJ1-1; D is unresolved. The CDR3 covers 13 residues. Trimming stripped 2 bases from V and 4 bases from J, with 8 bases between. CDR1 is MNHEY, CDR2 SVGAGI, per germline. The DNA of the CDR3 is TGTGCCAGCAGTTACACCCTGGGCACTGAAGCTTTCTTT. It is translated as CASSYTLGTEAFF.

The table lists this clone with a count of one. The chain is built from TRBV6-2 or TRBV6-3 and TRBJ2-1, with TRBD2 matching over 15 bases. Per germline, CDR1 MNHEY and CDR2 SVGEGT. The CDR3 covers 18 residues. V shed 0 bases, J shed 12 bases, and the junction held 12 bases outside the gene matches. This CDR3 reads CASSYSGLAGGLFRAQFF. CDR3 DNA sequence: TGTGCCAGCAGTTACTCCGGACTAGCGGGGGGGCTTTTTCGCGCGCAGTTCTTC.

The gene calls are TRBV4-1 and TRBJ1-3; no reliable D call. The V gene lost 0 bases and the J gene lost 7 bases, with 13 bases spanning the gap. CDR1 and CDR2 from the germline V gene are MGHRA and YSYEKL. The CDR3 spans 15 residues. The CDR3 is CASSQEGREVNTIYF. CDR3 DNA: TGCGCCAGCAGCCAAGAGGGTCGAGAGGTGAACACCATATATTTT.

The chain links TRBV3-1 (or the pseudogene TRBV3-2) to TRBJ2-7, with D possibly TRBD2 on 6 matching bases. V was trimmed by 10 bases and J by 2 bases, leaving 21 bases between them. The CDR3 has 15 residues. Germline CDR1 and CDR2: LGHDT and YNNKEL (reference sequence). This CDR3 reads CATSPTGDPTYEQYF. CDR3 DNA sequence: TGTGCCACTTCACCCACGGGGGACCCCACCTACGAGCAGTACTTC.

J is TRBJ2-4 and V is TRBV23-1; no clear D. TRBV23-1 is treated as an ORF (open reading frame) with a function not yet certain. V gave up 4 bases and J gave up 1 base, with 8 bases separating them. CDR3 length equals 14 residues. CDR3 protein: CASSRTGAKNIQYF. CDR3 bases: TGCGCCAGCAGTCGGACGGGTGCCAAAAACATTCAGTACTTC.